This TCR beta chain appears in the sequencing data of a study of T cells in Graves' hyperthyroidism and ophthalmopathy. Study-wide findings and caveats: Ophthalmopathy and stable hyperthyroidism were told apart by a 13 V-J model.

Amplification of TCR beta CDR3 regions was performed using RNA transcripts as template. A first-round RT-PCR of the TCR CDR3 used the HTBI primer set. TCRdb reprocessed the multiplex PCR reads via MiXCR and lists one record per CDR3 protein. This table holds 250,000 to 300,000 distinct CDR3 sequences, 13% to 15% found once. V shed 3 bases and J shed 2 bases, with 14 bases lying between them. The germline CDR1 and CDR2 sequences are DFQATT and SNEGSKA (reference sequence). The CDR3 has 14 residues. In regard to this clonotype: Its target is unknown.

V gene TRBV20-1 combines with J gene TRBJ2-7; tentatively, D is TRBD1 (6 bases). The sequencing input was blood. The sequence was obtained from a woman aged 45-65 years with Graves' hyperthyroidism that later progressed to Graves' ophthalmopathy. The CDR3 reads CSARFPGQTYEQYF. In DNA form, the CDR3 reads TGCAGTGCTAGGTTCCCTGGACAGACCTACGAGCAGTACTTC.